This entry features one T cell receptor (beta chain) sequence. The target antigen is unknown. This sample was taken from a study of T cell responses to AZD1222 COVID-19 vaccine. As for the study in general: Timing groups of about 4 and about 12 weeks for second doses were pooled. Whole-study findings and limits: After the peak T cell response, and only then, were repertoires sampled. The donor cohort was predominantly white British with a female majority, and clonal diversity may have been underestimated. Just a handful of AZD1222 recipients were seropositive at baseline.

V was trimmed by 6 bases and J by 0 bases, leaving 9 bases between them. CDR1 is KGHSH and CDR2 is LQKENI in the germline V gene. The CDR3 is 13 amino acids. Sequenced by immunoSEQ multiplex PCR; TCRdb stores in-frame clones only, minus some. The sample has more than 75,000 clones; 80% to 90% are singletons. The specimen was peripheral blood, collected on day 0 of AZD1222 vaccination. The TCR comes from an adult in good health. This sequence joins TRBV18 and TRBJ2-7; the D gene is possibly TRBD1 (6 bases). As DNA, the CDR3 is TGTGCCAGCTCCGGACAGTTCTCCTACGAGCAGTACTTC. It codes for CASSGQFSYEQYF.